Ten or more counts support the clone carrying this TCR delta chain. The antigen is undetermined. Germline-derived CDR1 and CDR2 are GEAIGNYY and EKD. The trim removed 0 bases at V and 4 bases at J, leaving 0 bases unmatched. The CDR3 spans 16 residues. TCRdb reanalysed the multiplex PCR reads via CATT. The sample has tens of thousands of delta-chain clones; around 1.4% are singletons. This entry is derived from a study of γδ T cells in repeated Plasmodium falciparum infection. Turning to the study itself: Samples were taken at baseline, before some infections, and 21 days after each. Some Malian samples span acute malaria episodes; others come from no-transmission periods.

Study observations and caveats: Vdelta2-negative gammadelta repertoires appeared less diverse and less shared in Malian than Australian children. Many TCRgamma sequences overlapped between individuals in stable Vgamma9/Vdelta2+ repertoires.

Flow sorting of PBMC yielded separate Vgamma9/Vdelta2+ and Vdelta2-negative gammadelta T cell populations for bulk repertoire analysis. The chain couples TRDV2 to TRDJ3; TRDD3 agrees at 9 bases. Sequences were obtained from gamma-delta T cells from blood. The receptor was isolated from a pool of human donors (malaria-infected and uninfected, not separated). CDR3 sequence (DNA): TGTGCCTGTGACACCTGGGGGATATGGGACACCCGACAGATGTTTTTC. This encodes CACDTWGIWDTRQMFF.